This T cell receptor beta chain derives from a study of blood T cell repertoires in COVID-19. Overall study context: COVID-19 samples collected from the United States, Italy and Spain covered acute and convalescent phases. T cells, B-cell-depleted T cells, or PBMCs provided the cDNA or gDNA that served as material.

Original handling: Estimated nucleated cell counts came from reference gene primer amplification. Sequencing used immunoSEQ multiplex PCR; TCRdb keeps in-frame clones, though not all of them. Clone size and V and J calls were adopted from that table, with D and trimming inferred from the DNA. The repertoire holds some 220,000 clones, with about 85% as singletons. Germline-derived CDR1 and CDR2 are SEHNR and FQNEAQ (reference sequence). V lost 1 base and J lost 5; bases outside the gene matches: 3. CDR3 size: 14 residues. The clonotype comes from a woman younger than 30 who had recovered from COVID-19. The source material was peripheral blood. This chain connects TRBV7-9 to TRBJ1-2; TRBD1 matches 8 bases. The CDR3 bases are TGTGCCAGCAGCTTAGGACAGGGGTTTTATGGCTACACCTTC. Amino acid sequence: CASSLGQGFYGYTF.